The 24 T cell receptor beta chains presented below share a single source sample, sequenced in a study of cytomegalovirus exposure and HLA in healthy donors. Both 60 Vbeta primers and 13 Jbeta primers went into the PCR. The assay was immunoSEQ multiplex PCR, and TCRdb's table has in-frame clones only and misses some. The sample yields over 250,000 clones, around 66% seen once. The specimen sequenced was PBMCs. The source of these receptors is a female donor in good health and CMV-seronegative.

The chain uses TRBV18 and TRBJ2-5; 8 bases map to TRBD1. Germline-derived CDR1 and CDR2 are KGHSH and LQKENI. The V gene end was trimmed by 7 bases and the J gene end by 5 bases; junction bases not matched to a gene: 6. The CDR3 loop spans 13 amino acids. CDR3 loop: CASLGRGQETQYF. The CDR3 DNA sequence: TGTGCCAGCTTGGGCAGGGGGCAGGAGACCCAGTACTTC.

The rearrangement links TRBV9 to TRBJ1-2; D gene uncertain. Germline values: CDR1 SGDLS, CDR2 YYNGEE. CDR3 size: 13 residues. V gave up 0 bases and J gave up 6 bases, with 9 bases separating them. The DNA for the CDR3 is TGTGCCAGCAGCGTAGATTGGAGGGATGGCTACACCTTC. It codes for CASSVDWRDGYTF.

The rearrangement uses TRBV18 and TRBJ2-2; D is ambiguous. This CDR3 is built from 17 residues. Germline CDR1 KGHSH, CDR2 LQKENI. Trimming shortened V by 3 bases and J by 0 bases, and 14 bases separated the two germline ends. CDR3 in amino acids: CASSPELPTANTGELFF. The CDR3 DNA reads TGTGCCAGCTCACCTGAGTTACCTACCGCGAACACCGGGGAGCTGTTTTTT.

The CDR3 region has the DNA TGTGCCAGCAGTACCCTAGATAAGATCAACAATGAGCAGTTCTTC. Its translation is CASSTLDKINNEQFF. The chain joins TRBV27 to TRBJ2-1; D gene unclear. V lost 5 bases and J 5 bases, leaving 16 bases between the germline ends. The CDR3 is made up of 15 amino acids. The germline CDR1 and CDR2 sequences are MNHEY and SMNVEV (reference sequence).

This sequence joins TRBV6-5 and TRBJ1-1, with D perhaps TRBD1 (5 bases). The CDR3 has 14 amino acids. V lost 6 bases, J lost 5 bases, and 16 bases lay in between. From germline, CDR1 is MNHEY and CDR2 SVGAGI. CDR3 residues: CASRVTGGVTEAFF. The CDR3 bases are TGTGCCAGCAGAGTTACAGGAGGGGTTACTGAAGCTTTCTTT.

This clone has only a few counts. The rearrangement uses TRBV7-9 and TRBJ2-7; possibly TRBD2 for D (5 bases). The CDR3 contains 14 residues. Germline V gene data show CDR1 as SEHNR and CDR2 as FQNEAQ (reference sequence). V lost 4 bases, J lost 0 bases, and 10 bases lay in between. The CDR3 loop is CASSSEGVSYEQYF. CDR3 coding DNA: TGTGCCAGCAGCTCCGAGGGAGTCTCCTACGAGCAGTACTTC.

The chain combines TRBV18 with TRBJ2-7; TRBD1 agrees at 9 bases. Germline lookup yields CDR1 KGHSH and CDR2 LQKENI. J was trimmed by 7 bases and V by 6 bases; bases with no gene match: 13. The CDR3 is made up of 15 amino acids. The CDR3 here is CASSPTGGSSWEQYF. The CDR3 nucleotides read TGTGCCAGCTCCCCGACAGGGGGTAGTTCATGGGAGCAGTACTTC.

The chain has TRBV30 and TRBJ2-5; TRBD2 matches 13 bases. This CDR3 spans 18 amino acids. Trimming cost V 5 bases and J 4 bases; bases outside gene matches: 16. Per the germline V gene, CDR1 is GTSNPN and CDR2 is SVGIG (reference sequence). This CDR3 reads CAWGRGRTSGGVGETQYF. DNA of the CDR3: TGTGCCTGGGGCAGAGGGAGGACTAGCGGGGGAGTTGGAGAGACCCAGTACTTC.

The chain carries TRBV5-1 and TRBJ2-1, with 11 bases fitting TRBD1. V lost 4 bases, J lost 6 bases, and 6 bases stayed unmatched. This CDR3 region has 15 residues. Per germline, CDR1 SGHRS and CDR2 YFSETQ. CDR3 amino acids: CASSVTGTGGNEQFF. The CDR3, as DNA: TGCGCCAGCAGCGTAACCGGGACAGGGGGCAATGAGCAGTTCTTC.

The V gene is TRBV7-9, the J gene TRBJ2-3, with TRBD2 identical over 10 bases. The trim removed 5 bases at V and 2 bases at J, leaving 7 bases unmatched. Germline-derived CDR1 and CDR2 are SEHNR and FQNEAQ (reference sequence). This CDR3 is built from 16 residues. Here the CDR3 DNA reads TGTGCCAGCAGCGCTGGACTAGCGGTGCCCACAGATACGCAGTATTTT. It yields the protein CASSAGLAVPTDTQYF. Full variable domain (remainder filled in from reference TRBV7-9 and TRBJ2-3): DTGVSQNPRHKITKRGQNVTFRCDPISEHNRLYWYRQTLGQGPEFLTYFQNEAQLEKSRLLSDRFSAERPKGSFSTLEIQRTEQGDSAMYLCASSAGLAVPTDTQYFGPGTRLTVL.

This chain connects TRBV6-5 to TRBJ1-1; D possibly corresponds to TRBD1 (5 bases). The CDR3 spans 11 residues. The germline V gene has CDR1 MNHEY and CDR2 SVGAGI. V was pared by 6 bases and J by 5 bases, with 7 bases between. The chain's CDR3 is CASSKGTEAFF. The CDR3 nucleotides are TGTGCCAGCAGCAAGGGGACTGAAGCTTTCTTT.

J is TRBJ2-5 and V is TRBV5-1, with D tentatively TRBD1 (5 bases). The CDR3 length is 13 residues. Trimming took 0 bases from V and 4 from J, leaving 7 bases between them. Per the germline V gene, CDR1 is SGHRS and CDR2 is YFSETQ. The CDR3 spells CASSLGTGETQYF. DNA for the CDR3: TGCGCCAGCAGCTTGGGAACAGGAGAGACCCAGTACTTC.

The rearrangement uses TRBV28 and TRBJ2-5; D possibly corresponds to TRBD1 (6 bases). The germline gives CDR1 MDHEN, CDR2 SYDVKM. Trimming took 4 bases from V and 1 from J, leaving 13 bases between them. The CDR3 has 15 residues. CDR3 amino acids: CASSSDQGSQETQYF. The CDR3 DNA sequence: TGTGCCAGCAGTTCCGACCAGGGGTCCCAAGAGACCCAGTACTTC.

This clone came up once. The chain joins TRBV10-3 to TRBJ2-7; 11 positions match TRBD2. This CDR3 is 15 amino acids long. The germline V gene has CDR1 ENHRY and CDR2 SYGVKD. J was trimmed by 5 bases and V by 4 bases; bases with no gene match: 7. The CDR3 loop reads CAISGLAGPSHEQYF. CDR3 bases: TGTGCCATCAGTGGACTAGCGGGACCGTCCCACGAGCAGTACTTC.

V and J are TRBV27 and TRBJ2-5; 7 bases map to TRBD1. Germline V lookup: CDR1 MNHEY, CDR2 SMNVEV (reference sequence). The CDR3 runs to 17 residues. Trimming took 8 bases from V and 11 from J; bases not matched to a gene: 26. The CDR3 sequence: CASDFFTSGPLRGLQYF. The CDR3 nucleotides read TGTGCCAGCGACTTTTTTACCTCAGGACCGCTGAGGGGGCTGCAGTACTTC.

This clone was recorded a few times. The V call is TRBV11-2, the J call TRBJ1-2; D unresolved. V lost 3 bases and J lost 4, with 12 bases in between. The CDR3 extends over 14 amino acids. Per germline, CDR1 SGHAT and CDR2 FQNNGV. This CDR3 reads CASSFGVPGYGYTF. DNA of the CDR3: TGTGCCAGCAGCTTCGGGGTTCCCGGCTATGGCTACACCTTC.

V and J are TRBV14 and TRBJ2-5; 15 bases fit TRBD2. The V segment lost 3 bases and the J segment 5 bases; nucleotides outside the gene matches: 4. The CDR3 is 16 residues long. The V gene's germline CDR1 is SGHDN and CDR2 FVKESK. The CDR3 spells CASSQGTSGRKETQYF. The DNA for the CDR3 is TGTGCCAGCAGCCAGGGGACTAGCGGGAGGAAGGAGACCCAGTACTTC.

This clone appeared a single time. The chain recombines TRBV7-8 with TRBJ2-5; no clear D. CDR1 is SGHVS and CDR2 is FQNEAQ in the germline V gene. The CDR3 sequence is 14 residues long. The V end was cut by 1 base, the J end by 2 bases, with 8 bases between. CDR3 nucleotide sequence: TGTGCCAGCAGCTTAGTATCTCTTCAAGAGACCCAGTACTTC. It encodes CASSLVSLQETQYF.

The gene calls are TRBV11-3 and TRBJ1-2; possible D gene TRBD1, 5 bases. Germline V gene sequence: CDR1 SGHNT, CDR2 YENEEA. The ends were cut back, 5 bases at V and 5 bases at J, with 15 bases in the middle. This CDR3 has 14 amino acids. CDR3 sequence reads: CASSPKGLLYGYTF. Written as DNA, the CDR3 is TGTGCCAGCAGCCCTAAGGGACTCCTGTATGGCTACACCTTC.

The sample holds one count of this clone. The chain couples TRBV27 to TRBJ1-2, with D perhaps matching TRBD1 (5 bases). Germline lookup yields CDR1 MNHEY and CDR2 SMNVEV (reference sequence). The CDR3 length is 13 residues. Trimming removed 7 bases at V and 4 bases at J, with 13 bases between. This chain's CDR3 is CASKLGGSYGYTF. The CDR3 nucleotides read TGTGCCAGCAAGCTGGGGGGGAGCTATGGCTACACCTTC.

The chain is built from TRBV11-2 and TRBJ2-7; no definite D call. Germline CDR1 SGHAT, CDR2 FQNNGV. V was clipped by 1 base and J by 4 bases, with 11 bases between them. CDR3 length equals 14 residues. The CDR3 here is CASSLGAGPYEQYF. CDR3 nucleotides: TGTGCCAGCAGCTTAGGAGCAGGTCCGTACGAGCAGTACTTC.

CDR3 coding DNA: TGCGCCAGCAGCATTGGACAGGGGAACTACGAGCAGTACTTC. Translated, it gives CASSIGQGNYEQYF. The V and J genes are TRBV5-1 and TRBJ2-7, with TRBD1 matching over 9 bases. The J segment lost 3 bases and the V segment lost 4 bases, leaving 5 bases of the junction unmatched. The germline V gene has CDR1 SGHRS and CDR2 YFSETQ. This CDR3 comprises 14 residues.

The chain couples TRBV28 to TRBJ1-1; TRBD1 matches 7 bases. The CDR3 loop spans 13 amino acids. Germline values: CDR1 MDHEN, CDR2 SYDVKM. The J segment lost 6 bases and the V segment lost 10 bases, leaving 11 bases of the junction unmatched. CDR3 amino acids: CATYRGGEAEAFF. The CDR3 nucleotides are TGTGCCACTTACAGGGGAGGAGAGGCTGAAGCTTTCTTT.

This chain uses TRBV5-1 with TRBJ2-7; TRBD1 aligns across 7 bases. This CDR3 spans 15 amino acids. Per the germline V gene, CDR1 is SGHRS and CDR2 is YFSETQ. V lost 0 bases, J lost 2 bases, and 5 bases stayed unmatched. CDR3 loop: CASSLGRQGPYEQYF. The DNA for the CDR3 is TGCGCCAGCAGCTTGGGGAGACAGGGCCCCTACGAGCAGTACTTC.